Presented here are 4 T cell receptor beta chains from one specimen sequenced in a study of T cell responses to AZD1222 COVID-19 vaccine. TCRdb's copy holds only in-frame clones and misses some; the assay was immunoSEQ multiplex PCR. The sample yields about 110,000 clones, 86% seen once. The sample consisted of peripheral blood, taken on day 0 of AZD1222 vaccination. These receptor sequences come from an adult in good health.

The chain joins TRBV21-1 to TRBJ1-1. TRBV21-1 is tagged as a pseudogene. There are 15 residues in the CDR3. CDR3: CASRGDPQANTEAFF. The DNA for the CDR3 is TGTGCCAGCAGGGGGGACCCCCAAGCGAACACTGAAGCTTTCTTT.

The CDR3 sequence is CASSRTQGGIQYF. In DNA, the CDR3 is TGTGCCAGCAGCAGGACTCAAGGAGGCATTCAGTACTTC. The rearrangement links TRBV12-3 or TRBV12-4 to TRBJ2-4; maybe TRBD2 (5 bases). V lost 6 bases, J lost 9 bases, and 15 bases lay in between. The CDR3 is made up of 13 amino acids.

The V and J genes are TRBV6-5 and TRBJ2-3; TRBD2 is a possible D gene (5 bases). The CDR3 contains 12 residues. In germline, CDR1 is MNHEY, CDR2 SVGAGI. The V end lost 11 bases, the J end lost 0 bases, and 9 bases lay between the germline ends. The CDR3 DNA follows: TGTGCCGCCGAGGGTAGCACAGATACGCAGTATTTT. Protein product: CAAEGSTDTQYF.

DNA of the CDR3: TGTGCCAGCAGCTGGACAGGCGATTCACCCCTCCACTTT. This gives the protein CASSWTGDSPLHF. The chain combines TRBV7-9 with TRBJ1-6; 7 bases align to TRBD1. CDR1 and CDR2 (germline): SEHNR, FQNEAQ (reference sequence). CDR3 length equals 13 residues. The junction had 2 bases not matched to a gene; V was cut back by 4 bases and J by 8 bases.